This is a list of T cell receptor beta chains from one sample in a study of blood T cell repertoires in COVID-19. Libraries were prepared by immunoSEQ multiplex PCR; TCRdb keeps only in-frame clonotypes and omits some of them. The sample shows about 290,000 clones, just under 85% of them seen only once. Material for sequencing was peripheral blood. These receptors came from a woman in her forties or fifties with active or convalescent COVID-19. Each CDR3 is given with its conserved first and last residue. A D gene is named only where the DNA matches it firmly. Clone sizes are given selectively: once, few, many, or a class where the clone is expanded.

CASTRRGQPQHF | TGTGCCAGCACCAGACGGGGTCAGCCCCAGCATTTT | TRBJ1-5 | TRBV21-1 | NA | NA
CASSQANRDSPLHF | TGCGCCAGCAGCCAAGCGAACAGGGACTCACCCCTCCACTTT | TRBJ1-6 | TRBV4-1 | NA | once
CASSSLRREVEQFF | TGTGCCAGCAGCTCCCTGCGGAGGGAGGTTGAGCAGTTCTTC | TRBJ2-1 | TRBV7-8 | NA | once
CASSVALGGPGNTIYF | TGTGCCAGCAGCGTAGCCCTAGGGGGACCTGGAAACACCATATATTTT | TRBJ1-3 | TRBV9 | NA | NA
CASSPRPGTSNEQFF | TGTGCCAGCTCACCACGTCCGGGGACAAGCAATGAGCAGTTCTTC | TRBJ2-1 | TRBV18 | NA | NA
CASSLLGTGSSYEQYF | TGTGCCAGCAGTTTATTAGGGACAGGCTCATCCTACGAGCAGTACTTC | TRBJ2-7 | TRBV28 | TRBD1 | NA
CASSLDPRLGGEQFF | TGTGCCAGCAGCTTAGATCCAAGGCTTGGCGGGGAGCAGTTCTTC | TRBJ2-1 | TRBV11-3 | NA | NA
CASRIQGTNEKLFF | TGCGCCAGCCGTATCCAGGGTACCAATGAAAAACTGTTTTTT | TRBJ1-4 | TRBV5-1 | NA | few
CASTLAGGMGEQYF | TGTGCCAGCACTTTAGCGGGAGGGATGGGGGAGCAGTACTTC | TRBJ2-7 | TRBV6-5 | TRBD2 | NA
CASSQHPSGQGFDEQYF | TGCGCCAGCAGCCAACACCCATCGGGACAGGGGTTTGACGAGCAGTACTTC | TRBJ2-7 | TRBV4-1 | TRBD1 | once
CASSPLGLSYEQYF | TGTGCCAGCAGCCCCCTGGGCCTCAGCTACGAGCAGTACTTC | TRBJ2-7 | TRBV14 | NA | NA
CASSATVAKNIQYF | TGTGCCAGCAGCGCGACTGTAGCCAAAAACATTCAGTACTTC | TRBJ2-4 | TRBV28 | NA | NA
CASSLAGGRRGGSGYTF | TGTGCCAGCAGTTTGGCCGGGGGACGGCGCGGGGGGTCTGGCTACACCTTC | TRBJ1-2 | TRBV27 | NA | NA
CASSYSKNSNYGYTF | TGTGCCAGCAGTTACTCGAAAAACAGCAACTATGGCTACACCTTC | TRBJ1-2 | TRBV6-2/TRBV6-3 | NA | NA
CATSDLYNTQYF | TGTGCCACCAGTGATTTGTACAATACGCAGTATTTT | TRBJ2-3 | TRBV24-1 | NA | once
CASSPYSTGIHYGYTF | TGTGCCAGCAGCCCGTACTCGACAGGGATTCACTATGGCTACACCTTC | TRBJ1-2 | TRBV7-9 | TRBD1 | few
CASSSWDSSAWEQYF | TGTGCCAGCAGCTCTTGGGACAGCTCAGCGTGGGAGCAGTACTTC | TRBJ2-7 | TRBV7-9 | TRBD1 | once
CAWRDTSGSKYEQYF | TGTGCCTGGAGGGACACTAGCGGGAGTAAGTACGAGCAGTACTTC | TRBJ2-7 | TRBV30 | TRBD2 | once
CASSHLTGGYGYTF | TGTGCCAGCAGCCACCTGACAGGGGGTTATGGCTACACCTTC | TRBJ1-2 | TRBV3-1/TRBV3-2 | TRBD1 | NA
CASSPVVFSYEQYF | TGCGCCAGCAGCCCCGTAGTATTCTCCTACGAGCAGTACTTC | TRBJ2-7 | TRBV5-1 | NA | NA
CASSIYRGEQFF | TGTGCCAGTAGTATATACAGGGGAGAGCAGTTCTTC | TRBJ2-1 | TRBV19 | TRBD1 | NA
CASSLFAGGRDEQFF | TGTGCCAGCAGTTTATTTGCGGGAGGGCGGGATGAGCAGTTCTTC | TRBJ2-1 | TRBV27 | TRBD2 | many
CASSLSENTEAFF | TGTGCCAGCAGTTTATCAGAGAACACTGAAGCTTTCTTT | TRBJ1-1 | TRBV12-3/TRBV12-4 | NA | NA
CASSDSLGSGGYTF | TGTGCCAGCAGTGATTCGCTTGGGTCGGGAGGCTACACCTTC | TRBJ1-2 | TRBV2 | NA | NA
CASSMQGASYEQYF | TGTGCCAGTAGTATGCAGGGGGCCTCCTACGAGCAGTACTTC | TRBJ2-7 | TRBV19 | TRBD1 | NA
CASSFQDRQPQHF | TGTGCCAGCAGCTTCCAGGATAGGCAGCCCCAGCATTTT | TRBJ1-5 | TRBV7-2 | NA | once
CSVGQGNSNQPQHF | TGCAGCGTCGGACAGGGAAACAGCAATCAGCCCCAGCATTTT | TRBJ1-5 | TRBV29-1 | TRBD1 | NA
CASSIGVNYGYTF | TGTGCCAGTAGTATAGGAGTTAACTATGGCTACACCTTC | TRBJ1-2 | TRBV19 | NA | NA
CASSQQGWGTEAFF | TGTGCCAGCAGTCAACAGGGTTGGGGCACTGAAGCTTTCTTT | TRBJ1-1 | TRBV6-5 | NA | NA
CSALGRVDATNEKLFF | TGCAGCGCCTTGGGCAGGGTGGATGCAACTAATGAAAAACTGTTTTTT | TRBJ1-4 | TRBV29-1 | NA | NA
CASTLGTGGITEAFF | TGCGCCAGCACCCTCGGGACAGGGGGAATCACTGAAGCTTTCTTT | TRBJ1-1 | TRBV10-2 | TRBD1 | NA
CASSVVQGAGNTEAFF | TGTGCCAGCAGCGTAGTACAGGGGGCTGGCAACACTGAAGCTTTCTTT | TRBJ1-1 | TRBV9 | TRBD1 | NA